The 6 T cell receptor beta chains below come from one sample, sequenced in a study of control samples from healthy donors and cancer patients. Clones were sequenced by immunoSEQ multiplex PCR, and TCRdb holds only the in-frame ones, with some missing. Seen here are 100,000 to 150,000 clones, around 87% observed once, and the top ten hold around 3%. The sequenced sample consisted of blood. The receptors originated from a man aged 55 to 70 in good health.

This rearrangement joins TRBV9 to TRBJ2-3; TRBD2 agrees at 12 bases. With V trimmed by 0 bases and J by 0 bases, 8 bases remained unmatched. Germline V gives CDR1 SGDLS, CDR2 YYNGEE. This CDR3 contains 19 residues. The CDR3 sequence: CASSVDTSGGHYSTDTQYF. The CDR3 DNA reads TGTGCCAGCAGCGTAGATACTAGCGGGGGGCACTATAGCACAGATACGCAGTATTTT. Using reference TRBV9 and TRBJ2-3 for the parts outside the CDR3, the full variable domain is DSGVTQTPKHLITATGQRVTLRCSPRSGDLSVYWYQQSLDQGLQFLIQYYNGEERAKGNILERFSAQQFPDLHSELNLSSLELGDSALYFCASSVDTSGGHYSTDTQYFGPGTRLTVL.

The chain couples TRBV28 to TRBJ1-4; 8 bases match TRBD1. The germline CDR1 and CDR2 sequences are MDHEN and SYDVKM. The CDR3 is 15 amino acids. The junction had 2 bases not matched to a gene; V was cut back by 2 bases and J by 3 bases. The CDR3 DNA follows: TGTGCCAGCAGTTTACCACAGGGGGCTAATGAAAAACTGTTTTTT. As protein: CASSLPQGANEKLFF.

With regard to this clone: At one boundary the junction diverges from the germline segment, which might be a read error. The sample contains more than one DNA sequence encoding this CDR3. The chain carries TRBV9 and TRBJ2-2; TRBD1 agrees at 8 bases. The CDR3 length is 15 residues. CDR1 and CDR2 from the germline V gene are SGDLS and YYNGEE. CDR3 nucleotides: TGTGCCAGCAGCGTGACAGGGGTGGACACCGGGGAACTGTTTTTT. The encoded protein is CASSVTGVDTGELFF.

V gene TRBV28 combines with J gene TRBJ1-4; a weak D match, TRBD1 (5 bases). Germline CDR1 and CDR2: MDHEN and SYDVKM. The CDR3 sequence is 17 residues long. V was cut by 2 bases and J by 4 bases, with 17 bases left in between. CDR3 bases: TGTGCCAGCAGTTTAGGGGGGGTTAAGAATAATAATGAAAAACTGTTTTTT. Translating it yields CASSLGGVKNNNEKLFF.

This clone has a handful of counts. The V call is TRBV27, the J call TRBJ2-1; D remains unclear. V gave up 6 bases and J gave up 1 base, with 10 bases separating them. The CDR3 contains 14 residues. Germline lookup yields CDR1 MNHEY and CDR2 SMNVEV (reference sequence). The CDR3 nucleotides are TGTGCCAGCAGGAACAGCGATTCCTACAATGAGCAGTTCTTC. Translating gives CASRNSDSYNEQFF.

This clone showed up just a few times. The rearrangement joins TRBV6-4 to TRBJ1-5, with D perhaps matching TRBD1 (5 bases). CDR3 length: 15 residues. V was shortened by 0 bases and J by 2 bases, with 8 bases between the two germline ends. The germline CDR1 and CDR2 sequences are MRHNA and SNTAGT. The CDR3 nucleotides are TGTGCCAGCAGTGACTCGGGGGAGGGCAATCAGCCCCAGCATTTT. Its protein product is CASSDSGEGNQPQHF.